This section outlines one TCR beta chain sequence together with its context. Its antigen is as yet unknown. Using immunoSEQ multiplex PCR, the repertoire was profiled, and TCRdb retains in-frame clones only, with some absent. The repertoire includes about 55,000 clones, 55% to 75% of them detected once, and around 20% sits in the top ten. Before sequencing, viral peptide pools were used by the ViraFEST assay to expand antigen-specific CD4+ T cells. Subsequent to less than 13 days of culture, CD4+ T cells were isolated. All vaccine recipients tested negative for nucleocapsid antibodies and had never contracted SARS-CoV-2 infection. Half the medium was replaced with IL-2 medium on days 3 and 7. This record belongs to a study of vaccination effects on CD4 cells after COVID-19. Whole-study findings and limits: The vaccine-induced clones of healthy vaccinees included only 1 of 255 that cross-reacted with common cold coronaviruses.

This CDR3 has 15 amino acids. CDR1 is SGHDT, CDR2 YYEEEE, per germline. The ends lost 6 bases at V and 5 bases at J; junction bases unmatched: 9. This chain connects TRBV5-6 to TRBJ2-3; 10 bases are shared with TRBD1. This sequence originates from a human donor who received a COVID-19 vaccine. The material was CD4+ T cells from PBMCs cultured with SARS-CoV-2 spike peptides, obtained before COVID-19 vaccination. The CDR3 DNA is TGTGCCAGCACCTCGGGGGACAGGGGCATAGATACGCAGTATTTT. As protein: CASTSGDRGIDTQYF.